Reported below is one T cell receptor (beta chain). Its specificity is unknown. The sample comes from a study of cytomegalovirus exposure and HLA in healthy donors. Findings and caveats of the study: Trimming of TCR beta V- and J-genes showed a link, identified in a later analysis, to a missense DCLRE1C variant.

The V and J ends lost 0 bases and 1 base, in that order; junction bases with no gene match: 5. The CDR3 has 17 amino acids. Per germline, CDR1 LGHNA and CDR2 YSLEER. The PCR had 60 Vbeta and 13 Jbeta primers. The table came from immunoSEQ multiplex PCR; TCRdb's copy has only in-frame clones and leaves some out. Altogether about 110,000 clones are present, around three quarters being singletons, with the ten largest covering around 1.3%. The sample taken for sequencing was PBMCs. V usage is TRBV4-3 and J usage is TRBJ2-3; 9 positions match TRBD1. This receptor was taken from a young woman in good health and CMV-seronegative. The CDR3 protein is CASSQDTGGAGTDTQYF. The CDR3 coding sequence is TGCGCCAGCAGCCAAGATACAGGGGGCGCGGGCACAGATACGCAGTATTTT.